The count of the clone carrying this TCR beta chain is one. The data stem from a study of blood T cell repertoires in COVID-19. Overall study context: Italy, Spain and the United States were the sources of the convalescent and acute COVID-19 samples.

The CDR3 loop spans 14 amino acids. The V end lost 1 base, the J end lost 11 bases, and 17 bases lay between the germline ends. The germline V gene has CDR1 GTSNPN and CDR2 SVGIG (reference sequence). Original handling: Nucleated cell number was recorded as an estimate derived from reference gene primer amplification. Some clones are missing from TCRdb's copy, which holds only in-frame ones; the method was immunoSEQ multiplex PCR. Clonal size and the V and J genes are those of that table, whereas D and trimming came from the DNA. This table has a few hundred thousand clones, approximately 86% appearing once.

The sequenced sample consisted of peripheral blood. This TCR was recovered from a man aged 55 to 70 with acute or convalescent COVID-19. The chain carries TRBV30 and TRBJ1-4; tentatively, D is TRBD1 (6 bases). This chain's CDR3 is CAWSEGLGARKLFF. Written as DNA, the CDR3 is TGTGCCTGGAGTGAGGGTCTGGGGGCGCGGAAACTGTTTTTT.